The rows below give T cell receptor beta chains drawn from one sample of a study of cytomegalovirus exposure and HLA in healthy donors. Clones were sequenced by immunoSEQ multiplex PCR, and TCRdb holds only the in-frame ones, with some missing. The repertoire consists of around 200,000 clones, with 75% to 90% occurring once and the leading ten covering roughly 0.75%. The sample comprised PBMCs. These receptors came from a woman aged 18-30 years in good health and CMV-seronegative. Each CDR3 is given with its conserved first and last residue. D genes are given only for firm matches. The size field is filled for only some rows; it gives once, few, many or a size class.

d_call clone_size j_call v_call cdr3_aa cdr3_nt
. . TRBJ1-5 TRBV6-1 CASSDLFGVNQPQHF TGTGCCAGCAGTGATTTATTCGGAGTAAATCAGCCCCAGCATTTT
. . TRBJ2-7 TRBV6-5 CASQGGPQQYF TGTGCCAGTCAGGGGGGCCCCCAGCAGTACTTC
. . TRBJ1-1 TRBV19 CATSPERRNTEAFF TGTGCCACCTCCCCCGAGCGGCGAAACACTGAAGCTTTCTTT
. once TRBJ2-3 TRBV21-1 CASSKEVGTSGGPSTDTQYF TGTGCCAGCAGCAAAGAGGTAGGGACTAGCGGGGGGCCAAGCACAGATACGCAGTATTTT
TRBD1 . TRBJ2-1 TRBV7-8 CASNLQGSHNEQFF TGTGCCAGCAACCTACAGGGGTCCCACAATGAGCAGTTCTTC
. . TRBJ1-1 TRBV2 CASKSEEGITEAFF TGTGCCAGCAAGTCGGAGGAGGGGATCACTGAAGCTTTCTTT
TRBD2 . TRBJ2-5 TRBV5-5 CASRSPRTSGQETQYF TGTGCCAGCAGATCCCCTAGGACTAGCGGCCAAGAGACCCAGTACTTC
TRBD1 few TRBJ1-4 TRBV7-9 CASSPRDRENEKLFF TGTGCCAGCAGCCCACGGGACAGGGAGAATGAAAAACTGTTTTTT
TRBD2 . TRBJ2-3 TRBV28 CASSSLLAGESGGTQYF TGTGCCAGCAGTTCGCTACTAGCGGGAGAGTCGGGCGGTACGCAGTATTTT
. . TRBJ2-5 TRBV7-2 CASSLFGSGVETQYF TGTGCCAGCAGCTTATTCGGGAGTGGCGTAGAGACCCAGTACTTC
TRBD1 . TRBJ1-1 TRBV5-4 CASSVDRVNTEAFF TGTGCCAGCAGCGTAGACAGGGTGAACACTGAAGCTTTCTTT
. . TRBJ2-1 TRBV7-9 CASSLDSNEQFF TGTGCCAGCAGCTTAGATAGCAATGAGCAGTTCTTC
TRBD2 . TRBJ2-3 TRBV5-1 CASSSTSGRAALNTQYF TGCGCCAGCAGCTCTACTAGCGGGAGGGCCGCATTGAATACGCAGTATTTT
. . TRBJ1-1 TRBV7-9 CASSLAPRAGAGAFF TGTGCCAGCAGCTTAGCGCCGAGGGCGGGGGCAGGAGCTTTCTTT
TRBD2 . TRBJ2-1 TRBV4-1 CASSQGLAGVEQFF TGCGCCAGCAGCCAAGGGCTAGCGGGAGTTGAGCAGTTCTTC
. . TRBJ2-2 TRBV11-2 CASSKGWFGTGELFF TGTGCCAGCAGCAAGGGGTGGTTTGGGACCGGGGAGCTGTTTTTT
TRBD1 . TRBJ1-5 TRBV15 CATSRVTGGNQPQHF TGTGCCACCAGCAGAGTTACAGGGGGGAATCAGCCCCAGCATTTT
. . TRBJ1-1 TRBV6-1 CASQGGEGRRTEAFF TGTGCCAGCCAAGGAGGAGAGGGGAGGAGGACTGAAGCTTTCTTT
. . TRBJ2-7 TRBV7-2 CASSTGSYEQYF TGTGCCAGCAGCACTGGCTCCTACGAGCAGTACTTC
TRBD2 . TRBJ2-7 TRBV4-1 CASSQDPGGNEQYF TGCGCCAGCAGCCAAGATCCCGGGGGGAACGAGCAGTACTTC
TRBD2 . TRBJ2-2 TRBV19 CASSIGRGEVGTGELFF TGTGCCAGTAGTATCGGTCGGGGGGAAGTTGGCACCGGGGAGCTGTTTTTT
. . TRBJ1-5 TRBV5-8 CASSRVYSNQPQHF TGTGCCAGCAGCCGGGTGTATAGCAATCAGCCCCAGCATTTT
TRBD2 . TRBJ2-4 TRBV27 CAKTPGLAGGKEWVAKNIQYF TGTGCCAAAACGCCGGGACTAGCGGGGGGAAAGGAGTGGGTTGCCAAAAACATTCAGTACTTC
TRBD2 . TRBJ2-1 TRBV27 CASSLYQRGGEDEQFF TGTGCCAGCAGTTTATACCAGCGGGGGGGCGAGGATGAGCAGTTCTTC
. few TRBJ1-4 TRBV28 CASAMGGPSEKLFF TGTGCCAGCGCTATGGGAGGGCCGTCTGAAAAACTGTTTTTT
TRBD1 . TRBJ1-2 TRBV27 CASSEYGTGVIYGYTF TGTGCCAGCAGTGAATACGGGACAGGGGTTATCTATGGCTACACCTTC
TRBD2 . TRBJ2-1 TRBV27 CASSLGTSGFYNEQFF TGTGCCAGCAGTTTAGGGACTAGCGGCTTCTACAATGAGCAGTTCTTC
. . TRBJ1-4 TRBV12-5 CASGLLQGSTNEKLFF TGTGCTAGTGGTTTGTTGCAGGGTTCAACTAATGAAAAACTGTTTTTT
. . TRBJ2-1 TRBV4-2 CASSQDGVTGVNEQFF TGTGCCAGCAGCCAAGACGGGGTTACGGGGGTAAATGAGCAGTTCTTC
. . TRBJ2-5 TRBV29-1 CSVEEQGKGETQYF TGCAGCGTTGAAGAACAGGGAAAGGGAGAGACCCAGTACTTC
TRBD2 . TRBJ2-1 TRBV11-3 CASSFTSDSYNEQFF TGTGCCAGCAGCTTTACTAGCGACTCCTACAATGAGCAGTTCTTC
. . TRBJ1-6 TRBV25-1 CASSEEGDNSPLHF TGTGCCAGCAGTGAAGAGGGGGATAATTCACCCCTCCACTTT
TRBD2 . TRBJ2-7 TRBV5-1 CASSLVAGELYEQYF TGCGCCAGCAGCTTGGTGGCGGGAGAGCTCTACGAGCAGTACTTC
. few TRBJ1-1 TRBV6-1 CASSELGGGTEAFF TGTGCCAGCAGTGAACTGGGCGGGGGCACTGAAGCTTTCTTT
. once TRBJ1-1 TRBV7-9 CASSSRGNTEAFF TGTGCCAGCAGCTCGAGAGGGAACACTGAAGCTTTCTTT
. . TRBJ2-3 TRBV27 CASSLKSRDTQYF TGTGCCAGCAGTTTAAAAAGCAGGGATACGCAGTATTTT